Following are 13 T cell receptor beta chains from one sample sequenced in a study of patients and donors after allogeneic stem cell transplantation. One entry per CDR3 protein results from TCRdb running MiXCR on the RT-PCR reads. The table has 150,000 to 200,000 distinct CDR3 sequences, roughly 30% seen once. The specimen was blood, either unsorted or a sorted T cell fraction (not recorded which). The receptors were sampled from a human donor who was either an allogeneic HSCT recipient or a stem cell or donor lymphocyte infusion donor (not recorded which). It is not recorded whose cells these are; they may come from a transplant donor.

The genes are TRBV7-8 and TRBJ2-1, with a tentative D call TRBD2 (5 bases). CDR1 and CDR2 (germline): SGHVS, FQNEAQ. Deletions cut 5 bases from V and 4 bases from J, with 12 bases between. The CDR3 has 14 amino acids. CDR3 loop: CASSSRRVYNEQFF. CDR3 DNA: TGTGCCAGCAGCAGCCGGCGGGTTTACAATGAGCAGTTCTTC.

This sequence joins TRBV29-1 and TRBJ1-1, with D perhaps matching TRBD1 (5 bases). Germline V CDR1 and CDR2: SQVTM, ANQGSEA. There are 13 residues in the CDR3. The V gene lost 4 bases and the J gene lost 3 bases, with 12 bases spanning the gap. This CDR3 reads CSVVLGHHTEAFF. The CDR3 DNA is TGCAGCGTTGTATTGGGGCACCACACTGAAGCTTTCTTT.

Ten or more counts support this clonotype. The V gene is TRBV12-3 or TRBV12-4, the J gene TRBJ1-2; the match to TRBD1 covers 12 bases. The CDR3 has 16 amino acids. The J segment lost 4 bases and the V segment lost 6 bases, leaving 9 bases of the junction unmatched. CDR3 in amino acids: CASRPGTGGFGYGYTF. The CDR3 DNA is TGTGCCAGCAGGCCCGGGACAGGGGGCTTCGGCTATGGCTACACCTTC.

This sequence joins TRBV9 and TRBJ2-2; no clear D gene. V gave up 0 bases and J gave up 1 base, with 10 bases separating them. The germline CDR1 and CDR2 sequences are SGDLS and YYNGEE. CDR3 length: 16 amino acids. In DNA, the CDR3 is TGTGCCAGCAGCGTAGGTGGCAGGATGAACACCGGGGAGCTGTTTTTT. As protein: CASSVGGRMNTGELFF.

The chain links TRBV9 to TRBJ2-7; D is perhaps TRBD1 (5 bases). This CDR3 has 13 amino acids. CDR1 is SGDLS, CDR2 YYNGEE, per germline. V lost 2 bases to trimming and J lost 3 bases, with 9 bases between them. CDR3 residues: CASSVTDHYEQYF. The CDR3 nucleotides are TGTGCCAGCAGCGTGACAGATCACTACGAGCAGTACTTC.

There are many counts of this clonotype. The chain links TRBV4-3 to TRBJ1-1; no reliable D call. The CDR3 extends over 14 amino acids. Trimming took off 1 base at V and 3 bases at J, with 9 bases between the two ends. In germline, CDR1 is LGHNA, CDR2 YSLEER. The CDR3 spells CASSQAYVDTEAFF. The CDR3 DNA reads TGCGCCAGCAGCCAAGCCTATGTGGACACTGAAGCTTTCTTT.

The chain links TRBV7-9 to TRBJ2-5; D is possibly TRBD2 (6 bases). This CDR3 has 15 residues. V shed 1 base and J shed 0 bases, with 9 bases lying between them. Germline V gene sequence: CDR1 SEHNR, CDR2 FQNEAQ (reference sequence). The DNA for the CDR3 is TGTGCCAGCAGCTTAGTAGGAGGGGACCAAGAGACCCAGTACTTC. Residues: CASSLVGGDQETQYF.

The chain joins TRBV20-1 to TRBJ2-3; D is tentatively TRBD1 or TRBD2 (7 bases each). With 6 bases removed from V and 5 bases from J, the gap between germline ends came to 15 bases. The CDR3 is 13 residues long. Looked up from germline, CDR1 is DFQATT and CDR2 is SNEGSKA (reference sequence). The CDR3 loop is CSAATGRGDTQYF. The DNA for the CDR3 is TGCAGTGCAGCGACAGGGAGGGGAGATACGCAGTATTTT.

The CDR3 protein is CASSQDWSQFSGANVLTF. The CDR3 DNA is TGCGCCAGCAGCCAAGACTGGAGTCAATTCTCTGGGGCCAACGTCCTGACTTTC. This chain uses TRBV4-3 with TRBJ2-6; D is unclear. The CDR3 length is 18 residues. CDR1 and CDR2 from the germline V gene are LGHNA and YSLEER. Trimming took 0 bases from V and 0 from J, leaving 12 bases between them.

This clonotype has a handful of counts. The chain combines TRBV5-1 with TRBJ1-2; perhaps TRBD1 as D (5 bases). This CDR3 region has 14 residues. Germline V lookup: CDR1 SGHRS, CDR2 YFSETQ. Trimming removed 1 base from V and 6 bases from J, with 13 bases in between. CDR3 protein: CASSLTISGDGYTF. The DNA for the CDR3 is TGCGCCAGCAGCTTGACGATCTCGGGGGATGGCTACACCTTC.

The V and J genes are TRBV15 and TRBJ1-5; D perhaps matches TRBD1 (5 bases). The CDR3 has 16 amino acids. The germline V gene has CDR1 LNHNV and CDR2 YYDKDF (reference sequence). Trimming stripped 1 base from V and 7 bases from J, with 17 bases between. Here the CDR3 reads CATSRVPGTRSQPQHF. Written as DNA, the CDR3 is TGTGCCACCAGCAGAGTGCCCGGGACCCGTAGCCAGCCCCAGCATTTT.

V usage is TRBV5-1 and J usage is TRBJ1-1; TRBD1 matches at 9 bases. This CDR3 has 13 amino acids. Germline V gene data show CDR1 as SGHRS and CDR2 as YFSETQ. The ends lost 7 bases at V and 6 bases at J; junction bases unmatched: 7. The CDR3 DNA reads as TGCGCCAGCTACCGGGACAGGGCTTCTGAAGCTTTCTTT. This translates into CASYRDRASEAFF.

This clonotype was recorded once. The chain recombines TRBV29-1 with TRBJ2-3; maybe TRBD1 (5 bases). The CDR3 spans 15 residues. Germline V lookup: CDR1 SQVTM, CDR2 ANQGSEA. Trimming cost V 6 bases and J 5 bases, with 21 bases left between them. This CDR3 is CSVPLFDSFQDTQYF. The CDR3 region has the DNA TGCAGCGTCCCCTTATTCGACAGTTTCCAAGATACGCAGTATTTT.